The 11 T cell receptor beta chains below come from one sample, sequenced in a study of CD8 T cells in Susac syndrome. 0.5 to 1 ug RNA was reverse transcribed with random hexamers. TCRdb recomputed calls from the immunoSEQ multiplex PCR reads with MiXCR, one row per CDR3 protein. The sample comprises around 200,000 distinct CDR3 sequences, roughly 95% of which are singletons, and 0.1% rests with the top ten. Sequences were obtained from CD4+ T cells from PBMCs. The receptors stem from a human donor in good health.

This clonotype was recorded only once. The chain uses TRBV29-1 and TRBJ1-4, with 7 bases fitting TRBD1. J was trimmed by 4 bases and V by 6 bases; bases with no gene match: 8. The germline V gene has CDR1 SQVTM and CDR2 ANQGSEA. The CDR3 covers 14 residues. The CDR3 coding sequence is TGCAGCGTGGGGGACAGCGGATTTAATGAAAAACTGTTTTTT. This translates into CSVGDSGFNEKLFF.

The V gene is TRBV12-3 or TRBV12-4, the J gene TRBJ1-2; D gene uncertain. The germline V and J ends were trimmed by 3 bases and 3 bases, with 5 bases remaining between them. This CDR3 region has 12 residues. As DNA, the CDR3 is TGTGCCAGCAGTTTGGTGGACTATGGCTACACCTTC. Amino acid sequence: CASSLVDYGYTF.

The DNA of the CDR3 is TGCAGCGTCCAACTAGCGGCTCAAGAGACCCAGTACTTC. Translation: CSVQLAAQETQYF. The V and J genes are TRBV29-1 and TRBJ2-5, with 8 bases aligning to TRBD2. Germline lookup yields CDR1 SQVTM and CDR2 ANQGSEA. V dropped 6 bases and J dropped 2; count of bases not matched to a gene: 5. This CDR3 contains 13 residues.

The chain joins TRBV20-1 to TRBJ1-5, with D hard to call. The V end lost 3 bases, the J end lost 2 bases, and 5 bases lay between the germline ends. Germline values: CDR1 DFQATT, CDR2 SNEGSKA (reference sequence). This CDR3 has 12 residues. For the CDR3, the DNA is TGCAGTGCTAGTATCGGCAATCAGCCCCAGCATTTT. This sequence encodes CSASIGNQPQHF.

This clonotype occurred once. In DNA, the CDR3 is TGCAGTGCTAGTGACCAGGGGAACTATGGCTACACCTTC. Its translation is CSASDQGNYGYTF. The chain links TRBV20-1 to TRBJ1-2, with D possibly TRBD1 on 6 matching bases. Germline V gene sequence: CDR1 DFQATT, CDR2 SNEGSKA (reference sequence). The CDR3 loop spans 13 amino acids. Trimming took off 3 bases at V and 2 bases at J, with 10 bases between the two ends.

This clonotype was counted a few times. V is TRBV30 and J is TRBJ1-2, with D perhaps matching TRBD1 (6 bases). The CDR3 consists of 12 residues. V gave up 0 bases and J gave up 5 bases, with 7 bases separating them. CDR1 is GTSNPN, CDR2 SVGIG, per germline (reference sequence). The CDR3 DNA is TGTGCCTGGAGTGTAGGGGGTTATGGCTACACCTTC. Protein product: CAWSVGGYGYTF.

The gene calls are TRBV9 and TRBJ1-2; no clear D. Germline V lookup: CDR1 SGDLS, CDR2 YYNGEE. The CDR3 runs to 14 residues. Trimming shortened V by 0 bases and J by 4 bases, and 10 bases separated the two germline ends. The CDR3 DNA is TGTGCCAGCAGCGTAGTGCCAGGTTCCTATGGCTACACCTTC. This encodes CASSVVPGSYGYTF.

The V gene is TRBV15, the J gene TRBJ2-6; the D gene is possibly TRBD2 (6 bases). Germline loops: CDR1 LNHNV, CDR2 YYDKDF (reference sequence). The V end was cut by 5 bases, the J end by 0 bases, with 14 bases between. This CDR3 spans 17 amino acids. As DNA, the CDR3 is TGTGCCACCAGCCCCCTCGGGGGATACTCTGGGGCCAACGTCCTGACTTTC. Translating it yields CATSPLGGYSGANVLTF.

The rearrangement links TRBV12-3 or TRBV12-4 to TRBJ1-3; D remains unclear. V lost 6 bases and J lost 4, with 10 bases in between. CDR3 length: 13 residues. CDR3 DNA: TGTGCCAGCAGCTTGGCATGGGGAAACACCATATATTTT. Translated, it gives CASSLAWGNTIYF.

This chain links TRBV27 with TRBJ2-7; weak D call: TRBD1 (5 bases). Trimming left V 4 bases short and J 2 bases short, with 15 bases between. This CDR3 spans 15 amino acids. Per germline, CDR1 MNHEY and CDR2 SMNVEV (reference sequence). The CDR3 reads CASSSPTEFPYEQYV. Here the CDR3 DNA reads TGTGCCAGCAGTTCCCCGACAGAGTTTCCCTACGAGCAGTACGTC.

The chain joins TRBV24-1 to TRBJ2-3; D is perhaps TRBD1 (5 bases). Germline lookup yields CDR1 KGHDR and CDR2 SFDVKD. The CDR3 covers 13 residues. Deletions cut 8 bases from V and 4 bases from J, with 12 bases between. Written as DNA, the CDR3 is TGTGCCACCAACAAAGGGGATTCAGATACGCAGTATTTT. It yields the protein CATNKGDSDTQYF.